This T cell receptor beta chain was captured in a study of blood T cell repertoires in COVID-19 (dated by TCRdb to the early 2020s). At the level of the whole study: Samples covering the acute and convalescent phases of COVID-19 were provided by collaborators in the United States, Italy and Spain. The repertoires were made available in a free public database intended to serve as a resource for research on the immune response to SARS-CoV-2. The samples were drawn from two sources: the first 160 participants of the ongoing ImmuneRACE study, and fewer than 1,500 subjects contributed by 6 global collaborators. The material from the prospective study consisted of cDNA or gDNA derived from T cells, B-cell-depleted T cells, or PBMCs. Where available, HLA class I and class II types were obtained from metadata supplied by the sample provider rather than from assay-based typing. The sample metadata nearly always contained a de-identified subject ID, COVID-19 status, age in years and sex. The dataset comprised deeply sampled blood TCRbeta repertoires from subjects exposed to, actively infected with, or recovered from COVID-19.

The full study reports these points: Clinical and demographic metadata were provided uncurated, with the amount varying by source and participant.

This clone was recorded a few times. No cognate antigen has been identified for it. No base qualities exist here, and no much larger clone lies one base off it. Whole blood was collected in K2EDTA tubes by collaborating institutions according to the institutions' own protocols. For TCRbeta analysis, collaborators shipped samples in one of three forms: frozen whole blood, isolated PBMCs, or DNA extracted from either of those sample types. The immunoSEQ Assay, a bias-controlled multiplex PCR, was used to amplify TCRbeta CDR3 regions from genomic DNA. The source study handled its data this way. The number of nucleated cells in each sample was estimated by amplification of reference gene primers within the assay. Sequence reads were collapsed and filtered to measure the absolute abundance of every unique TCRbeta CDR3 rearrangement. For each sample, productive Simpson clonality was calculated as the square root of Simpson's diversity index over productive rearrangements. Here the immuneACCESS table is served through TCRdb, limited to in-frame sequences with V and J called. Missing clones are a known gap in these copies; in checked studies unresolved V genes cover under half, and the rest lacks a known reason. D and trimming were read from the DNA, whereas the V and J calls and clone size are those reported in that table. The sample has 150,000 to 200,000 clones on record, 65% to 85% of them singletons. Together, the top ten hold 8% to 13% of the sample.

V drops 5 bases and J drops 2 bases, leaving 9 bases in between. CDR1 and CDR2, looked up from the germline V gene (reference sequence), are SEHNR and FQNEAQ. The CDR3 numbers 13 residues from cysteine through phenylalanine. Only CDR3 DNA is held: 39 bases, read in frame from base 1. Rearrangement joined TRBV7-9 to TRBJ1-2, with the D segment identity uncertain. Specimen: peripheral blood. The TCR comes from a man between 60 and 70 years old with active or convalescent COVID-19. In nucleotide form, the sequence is TGTGCCAGCAGCCCCGGGGAGAACTATGGCTACACCTTC. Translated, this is CASSPGENYGYTF.